A single sample gave rise to the 18 T cell receptor beta chains below, sequenced in a study of response to subunit inactivated influenza vaccine (dated by TCRdb to the late 2010s). Receptor libraries were prepared by RT-PCR. Data came from an Illumina HiSeq 2500. TCRdb's own reprocessing of the public reads used fastp at Q25 and MiXCR and kept productive beta chains. Rows are unified per CDR3 protein, each entry keeping the most common DNA and genes. For this sample the table gives 300,000 to 350,000 distinct CDR3 sequences, of which approximately 21% were detected only once. 10% of the sample belongs to the ten largest clones. This specimen consisted of PBMCs from blood, obtained about 19 months after vaccination. The receptor source for this set is a man aged 50-75 years who received an inactivated influenza vaccine. Donor details come from another sample of the same person, matched by shared clones.

This clonotype has only a few counts. The genes are TRBV5-5 and TRBJ1-2; unclear D gene. V lost 2 bases and J 0 bases, leaving 11 bases between the germline ends. In germline, CDR1 is SGHKS, CDR2 YYEKEE (reference sequence). This CDR3 region has 15 residues. CDR3 DNA: TGTGCCAGCAGCTTCTCACTTAATTCTAACTATGGCTACACCTTC. Translation gives CASSFSLNSNYGYTF.

The chain couples TRBV4-2 to TRBJ1-5; D unresolved. V lost 4 bases to trimming and J lost 6 bases, with 10 bases between them. CDR1 is LGHNA, CDR2 YNFKEQ, per germline. The CDR3 contains 13 residues. Here the CDR3 reads CASSPLAGQPQHF. CDR3 bases: TGTGCCAGCAGCCCGCTCGCAGGTCAGCCCCAGCATTTT.

The chain combines TRBV3-1 with TRBJ1-2; no clear D. Germline V gene sequence: CDR1 LGHDT, CDR2 YNNKEL (reference sequence). Deletions cut 4 bases from V and 5 bases from J, with 8 bases between. CDR3 length: 12 residues. CDR3 sequence: CASSREDYGYTF. The CDR3 DNA reads as TGTGCCAGCAGCCGCGAAGATTATGGCTACACCTTC.

This clonotype was seen many times. The chain is built from TRBV7-9 and TRBJ2-1, with D maybe TRBD2 (6 bases). The germline V and J ends were trimmed by 2 bases and 4 bases, with 12 bases remaining between them. This CDR3 contains 15 residues. Germline values: CDR1 SEHNR, CDR2 FQNEAQ (reference sequence). The CDR3 sequence: CASSLLTSSYNEQFF. The DNA for the CDR3 is TGTGCCAGCAGCTTATTGACTAGTTCTTACAATGAGCAGTTCTTC.

This clonotype was recorded at least ten times. This chain joins TRBV20-1 and TRBJ1-2; D remains unclear. CDR1 is DFQATT and CDR2 is SNEGSKA in the germline V gene (reference sequence). CDR3 length: 11 amino acids. V lost 6 bases, J lost 5 bases, and 10 bases lay in between. The CDR3 sequence: CSANDGYGYTF. The DNA of the CDR3 is TGCAGTGCAAATGATGGTTATGGCTACACCTTC.

The V gene is TRBV7-8, the J gene TRBJ2-2, with 8 positions matching TRBD1. Germline-derived CDR1 and CDR2 are SGHVS and FQNEAQ. This CDR3 comprises 14 residues. Trimming at V came to 5 bases and at J to 5 bases, leaving 4 bases not matched to a gene. CDR3: CASSARTGTGELFF. In nucleotides, the CDR3 is TGTGCCAGCAGCGCGCGGACAGGGACCGGGGAGCTGTTTTTT.

This clonotype was counted many times. J is TRBJ1-1 and V is TRBV20-1; D is perhaps TRBD1 (5 bases). CDR3 length: 13 amino acids. V was pared by 2 bases and J by 4 bases, with 11 bases between. Germline lookup yields CDR1 DFQATT and CDR2 SNEGSKA (reference sequence). For the CDR3, the DNA is TGCAGTGCTAGATCGGGACGGGGCACTGAAGCTTTCTTT. Encoded protein: CSARSGRGTEAFF.

This clonotype appeared a few times. As DNA, the CDR3 is TGCGCCAGCAGCCAAAGCCCCACAAGGAATGAGCAGTTCTTC. Protein product: CASSQSPTRNEQFF. This chain connects TRBV4-3 to TRBJ2-1; no definite D call. This CDR3 region has 14 residues. Germline V gives CDR1 LGHNA, CDR2 YSLEER. V was pared by 2 bases and J by 7 bases, with 12 bases between.

In its sample, this clonotype was seen many times. The CDR3 nucleotides are TGTGCCAGCAGCCATAAAGGTCGGGATTCCCAAGCTTTCTTT. As protein: CASSHKGRDSQAFF. This chain uses TRBV14 with TRBJ1-1, with unresolved D. The germline gives CDR1 SGHDN, CDR2 FVKESK. The ends were cut back, 3 bases at V and 9 bases at J, with 17 bases in the middle. CDR3 length equals 14 residues.

This clonotype has more than one count but fewer than ten. The CDR3 DNA sequence: TGTGCCAGCAGCCAAGATGGGGGAGTCACTGAAGCTTTCTTT. This gives the protein CASSQDGGVTEAFF. The chain is built from TRBV4-2 and TRBJ1-1, with D tentatively TRBD1 (5 bases). The CDR3 is 14 amino acids. From germline, CDR1 is LGHNA and CDR2 YNFKEQ. Trimming left V 0 bases short and J 4 bases short, with 9 bases between.

The chain combines TRBV20-1 with TRBJ2-2; the match to TRBD1 covers 10 bases. V lost 0 bases, J lost 2 bases, and 9 bases stayed unmatched. The germline V gene has CDR1 DFQATT and CDR2 SNEGSKA (reference sequence). The length of the CDR3 is 18 residues. The CDR3 spells CSARDYTGQGSNTGELFF. The CDR3 nucleotides read TGCAGTGCTAGAGATTATACGGGACAGGGGAGCAACACCGGGGAGCTGTTTTTT.

On this clonotype itself: One junction end does not reproduce the germline sequence, and a read error may be involved. The rearrangement links TRBV29-1 to TRBJ1-2; D uncertain. The CDR3 is made up of 12 amino acids. The germline CDR1 and CDR2 sequences are SQVTM and ANQGSEA. The CDR3 DNA reads TGCAGCGTTGCCGCCCCGGTCTATTGCTACACCTTC. Translating it yields CSVAAPVYCYTF. Supplemented by reference TRBV29-1 and TRBJ1-2, the full variable domain reads SAVISQKPSRDICQRGTSLTIQCQVDSQVTMMFWYRQQPGQSLTLIATANQGSEATYESGFVIDKFPISRPNLTFSTLTVSNMSPEDSSIYLCSVAAPVYCYTFGSGTRLTVV.

V usage is TRBV27 and J usage is TRBJ2-3; the D is unclear. This CDR3 contains 13 residues. V lost 9 bases to trimming and J lost 4 bases, with 14 bases between them. The germline V gene encodes CDR1 MNHEY and CDR2 SMNVEV (reference sequence). CDR3 protein: CASRVMSADTQYF. CDR3 nucleotides: TGTGCCAGTAGGGTAATGAGCGCAGATACGCAGTATTTT.

The CDR3 DNA is TGCAGCGGGACATCGGGACCAAATGAAAAACTGTTTTTT. It translates to CSGTSGPNEKLFF. This chain connects TRBV29-1 to TRBJ1-4; D possibly corresponds to TRBD1 (5 bases). The length of the CDR3 is 13 residues. V dropped 7 bases and J dropped 5 bases, with 14 bases sitting between them. Germline CDR1 reads SQVTM; CDR2 reads ANQGSEA.

This clonotype was found a few times. The chain carries TRBV5-1 and TRBJ2-7, with D tentatively TRBD1 (6 bases). V shed 0 bases and J shed 2 bases, with 9 bases lying between them. The CDR3 is 14 amino acids. Germline V gene data show CDR1 as SGHRS and CDR2 as YFSETQ. CDR3: CASSLDRVAYEQYF. In DNA form, the CDR3 reads TGCGCCAGCAGCTTGGACAGGGTCGCCTACGAGCAGTACTTC.

This clonotype was counted only a few times. The V and J genes are TRBV29-1 and TRBJ1-1; 7 positions agree with TRBD1. V trimming: 2 bases; J trimming: 5 bases; junction bases outside the gene matches: 8. Germline CDR1 reads SQVTM; CDR2 reads ANQGSEA. This CDR3 comprises 14 residues. The CDR3 DNA follows: TGCAGCGTTGAACGGGACAGCCGTGGGACTGAAGCTTTCTTT. Its protein product is CSVERDSRGTEAFF.

The sample holds many counts of this clonotype. This chain joins TRBV18 and TRBJ1-2, with a possible D match to TRBD1 (5 bases). Germline assignment: CDR1 KGHSH and CDR2 LQKENI. The CDR3 is 13 amino acids. V lost 2 bases to trimming and J lost 6 bases, with 10 bases between them. The CDR3 sequence: CASSPDRGHGYTF. The CDR3 nucleotides are TGTGCCAGCTCACCAGACCGGGGCCATGGCTACACCTTC.

This clonotype was observed a handful of times. V is TRBV12-3 or TRBV12-4 and J is TRBJ2-7; D is ambiguous. V dropped 5 bases and J dropped 0 bases, with 8 bases sitting between them. The CDR3 sequence is 13 residues long. CDR3 region: CASSPLDSYEQYF. The CDR3 coding sequence is TGTGCCAGCAGTCCGTTGGACTCCTACGAGCAGTACTTC.